These 18 T cell receptor beta chains were all obtained from the same sample, sequenced in a study of cytomegalovirus exposure and HLA in healthy donors. The PCR made use of 60 Vbeta and 13 Jbeta primers. This table comes from immunoSEQ multiplex PCR, and its TCRdb copy is limited to in-frame clones, with some not included. This sample carries 85,000 to 130,000 clones, about 64% of them seen once, and the ten largest clones take 2.8%. The sequencing sample was made of PBMCs. Every receptor here comes from a female donor in good health and CMV-seronegative.

This chain links TRBV7-9 with TRBJ2-5, with TRBD1 identical over 8 bases. Germline V lookup: CDR1 SEHNR, CDR2 FQNEAQ (reference sequence). Trimming took 5 bases from V and 3 from J; bases not matched to a gene: 8. The CDR3 totals 15 residues. The CDR3 protein is CASSPILTGEETQYF. CDR3 bases: TGTGCCAGCAGCCCCATTCTGACAGGGGAAGAGACCCAGTACTTC.

The chain recombines TRBV18 with TRBJ1-4, with unresolved D. The CDR3 is 16 residues long. The germline V gene has CDR1 KGHSH and CDR2 LQKENI. Trimming left V 3 bases short and J 0 bases short, with 11 bases between. The CDR3 is CASSPGPGTTNEKLFF. Written as DNA, the CDR3 is TGTGCCAGCTCACCGGGTCCGGGAACAACTAATGAAAAACTGTTTTTT.

The CDR3 DNA reads TGTGCCAGCAGTTTCCCTAATAGCGGGAGAGTTAGCTACGAGCAGTACTTC. It yields the protein CASSFPNSGRVSYEQYF. The V and J genes are TRBV28 and TRBJ2-7, with 9 bases matching TRBD2. V gave up 3 bases and J gave up 3 bases; unmatched junction bases: 12. This CDR3 region has 17 residues. CDR1 MDHEN and CDR2 SYDVKM come from the germline V gene.

V is TRBV27 and J is TRBJ2-6, with D perhaps matching TRBD2 (5 bases). CDR3 size: 14 residues. Germline CDR1 and CDR2: MNHEY and SMNVEV (reference sequence). V lost 8 bases and J lost 0, with 8 bases in between. The CDR3 DNA is TGTGCCAGCTCCGGGGTCTCTGGGGCCAACGTCCTGACTTTC. Its translation: CASSGVSGANVLTF.

This clone was seen once. This chain joins TRBV30 and TRBJ2-7; D unresolved. Trimming cost V 8 bases and J 2 bases, with 10 bases left between them. Germline CDR1 GTSNPN, CDR2 SVGIG (reference sequence). This CDR3 has 11 residues. The CDR3 DNA is TGTGCCGGTGTAGTGGCCTACGAGCAGTACTTC. Its translation is CAGVVAYEQYF.

The genes are TRBV19 and TRBJ1-5; 7 nucleotides align to TRBD1. Trimming took 5 bases from V and 6 from J; bases not matched to a gene: 10. Germline assignment: CDR1 LNHDA and CDR2 SQIVND (reference sequence). The CDR3 contains 15 residues. The DNA of the CDR3 is TGTGCCAGTAGTTCCCGACAGGGATCGGGTCAGCCCCAGCATTTT. Its protein product is CASSSRQGSGQPQHF.

This clone has just a few counts. V is TRBV19 and J is TRBJ1-5; TRBD1 matches 8 bases. After removal of 9 bases from V and 6 bases from J, the junction contained 19 bases not matched to a gene. Germline loops: CDR1 LNHDA, CDR2 SQIVND (reference sequence). The CDR3 contains 17 residues. The chain's CDR3 is CASLRSVQGASGQPQHF. The CDR3 nucleotides are TGTGCCAGCCTCCGATCGGTCCAGGGGGCGAGTGGTCAGCCCCAGCATTTT.

The V gene is TRBV10-3, the J gene TRBJ2-1, with D perhaps matching TRBD2 (5 bases). V lost 6 bases and J 8 bases, leaving 11 bases between the germline ends. The CDR3 sequence is 12 residues long. Germline CDR1 and CDR2: ENHRY and SYGVKD. CDR3 coding DNA: TGTGCCATCAGCCAGATCGGGGATGAGCAGTTCTTC. This gives the protein CAISQIGDEQFF.

This chain joins TRBV30 and TRBJ2-5; TRBD1 agrees at 9 bases. Germline CDR1 reads GTSNPN; CDR2 reads SVGIG (reference sequence). The CDR3 totals 15 residues. Losses at the gene ends were 2 bases for V and 4 bases for J; bases not matched to a gene: 8. The CDR3 sequence: CAWSQFPGQGETQYF. For the CDR3, the DNA is TGTGCCTGGAGTCAATTCCCGGGACAGGGAGAGACCCAGTACTTC.

The chain links TRBV27 to TRBJ2-1; 13 nucleotides agree with TRBD2. The trim removed 2 bases at V and 5 bases at J, leaving 3 bases unmatched. The length of the CDR3 is 16 residues. CDR1 is MNHEY, CDR2 SMNVEV, per germline (reference sequence). CDR3 in amino acids: CASSLGGLAGNNEQFF. The CDR3, as DNA: TGTGCCAGCAGTTTAGGGGGACTAGCGGGAAACAATGAGCAGTTCTTC.

J is TRBJ1-4 and V is TRBV7-6; 8 bases fit TRBD1. V lost 5 bases, J lost 7 bases, and 15 bases stayed unmatched. This CDR3 contains 17 residues. In germline, CDR1 is SGHVS, CDR2 FNYEAQ. The CDR3 protein is CASSMPGGTGLSEKLFF. The DNA for the CDR3 is TGTGCCAGCAGCATGCCCGGCGGGACAGGTTTAAGTGAAAAACTGTTTTTT.

A remark on this clone: Other DNA sequences in the sample encode the same CDR3. The CDR3 region has the DNA TGTGCCAGCAGTTTTCGAGGCAACACCATATATTTT. Translated, it gives CASSFRGNTIYF. The rearrangement uses TRBV28 and TRBJ1-3; D is ambiguous. This CDR3 is 12 amino acids long. Germline V gene data show CDR1 as MDHEN and CDR2 as SYDVKM. V was cut by 3 bases and J by 7 bases, with 7 bases left in between.

This clone came up a few times. The chain carries TRBV2 and TRBJ2-1; no reliable D call. With 3 bases removed from V and 5 bases from J, the gap between germline ends came to 14 bases. This CDR3 is 15 amino acids long. CDR1 is SNHLY and CDR2 is FYNNEI in the germline V gene. Here the CDR3 reads CASSDSRALNNEQFF. Written as DNA, the CDR3 is TGTGCCAGCAGTGACTCGAGAGCACTCAACAATGAGCAGTTCTTC.

The chain carries TRBV15 and TRBJ1-5; TRBD1 aligns across 8 bases. CDR1 and CDR2 (germline): LNHNV, YYDKDF (reference sequence). With 2 bases clipped from V and 2 bases from J, the junction kept 14 bases outside the gene matches. CDR3 length equals 19 residues. The CDR3 DNA follows: TGTGCCACCAGCAGATCCCCAGGCAGGGGGCTGACGGGCAATCAGCCCCAGCATTTT. Its protein product is CATSRSPGRGLTGNQPQHF. Based on the CDR3 plus reference TRBV15 and TRBJ1-5, the full variable domain is DAMVIQNPRYQVTQFGKPVTLSCSQTLNHNVMYWYQQKSSQAPKLLFHYYDKDFNNEADTPDNFQSRRPNTSFCFLDIRSPGLGDTAMYLCATSRSPGRGLTGNQPQHFGDGTRLSIL.

The chain couples TRBV2 to TRBJ2-1, with D possibly matching TRBD1 (5 bases). Germline V CDR1 and CDR2: SNHLY, FYNNEI. The V end was cut by 6 bases, the J end by 3 bases, with 15 bases between. The CDR3 has 15 residues. In nucleotides, the CDR3 is TGTGCCAGCAGCCGTACAGGCGAGGTCTACAATGAGCAGTTCTTC. It yields the protein CASSRTGEVYNEQFF.

The rearrangement uses TRBV6-4 and TRBJ2-2; weak D call: TRBD2 (6 bases). V shed 4 bases and J shed 3 bases, with 6 bases lying between them. Germline values: CDR1 MRHNA, CDR2 SNTAGT. The CDR3 totals 13 residues. CDR3 in DNA: TGTGCCAGCAGTGCGGGAGACACCGGGGAGCTGTTTTTT. This codes for CASSAGDTGELFF.

The J gene is TRBJ2-5, the V gene TRBV9; 9 positions match TRBD1. V gave up 0 bases and J gave up 5 bases; unmatched junction bases: 8. The CDR3 consists of 16 residues. The germline CDR1 and CDR2 sequences are SGDLS and YYNGEE. The CDR3 reads CASSVGLQGAGETQYF. DNA for the CDR3: TGTGCCAGCAGCGTAGGATTACAGGGGGCAGGTGAGACCCAGTACTTC.

This rearrangement joins TRBV6-1 to TRBJ1-5; TRBD1 agrees at 8 bases. After removal of 5 bases from V and 2 bases from J, the junction contained 2 bases not matched to a gene. Germline loops: CDR1 MNHNS, CDR2 SASEGT. This CDR3 has 14 residues. The DNA for the CDR3 is TGTGCCAGCAGTTCGACAGGGGGCAATCAGCCCCAGCATTTT. Translation gives CASSSTGGNQPQHF.